Here is one TCR beta chain with its context. Germline CDR1 is SGHDT and CDR2 is YYEEEE. CDR3 length equals 14 residues. V shed 2 bases and J shed 5 bases, with 14 bases lying between them. The sample belongs to a study of identical twins. Each CDR3 protein gets one entry after TCRdb re-called the 5' RACE reads with MiXCR. The sample carries around 250,000 distinct CDR3 sequences, under 8.5% recorded once. Separately, the same data were catalogued under a study of T cells expressing NK-cell markers.

Input material: CD8+ T cells sorted from blood. This chain joins TRBV5-6 and TRBJ2-7; a weak D match, TRBD1 (5 bases). The receptor's source is a woman between 18 and 30 years old in good health. The CDR3 DNA reads TGTGCCAGCAGCTTACTCATGGGGCACAACGAGCAGTACTTC. Amino acids: CASSLLMGHNEQYF.